This is a list of T cell receptor beta chains from one sample in a study of T-cell reconstitution after alpha-beta-depleted transplantation in children. MiXCR was run by TCRdb on the PCR reads, yielding one entry per CDR3 protein. This table has about 830,000 distinct CDR3 sequences, approximately 15% appearing once. The input for sequencing was PBMCs, mostly from graft donor cells, taken 360 days after TCRalphabeta/CD19-depleted stem cell transplant. The receptors originated from a male patient younger than 18 who had a stem cell transplant for acute lymphoblastic leukemia, so the T cells may come from the graft donor. Both conserved end residues are part of each CDR3.

CDR3aa: CASSQLGLQETQYF
v_gene: TRBV3-1

CDR3aa: CASTRQGRTNEKLFF
v_gene: TRBV3-1

CDR3aa: CASSPNRHSPYSNQPQHF
v_gene: TRBV6-1

CDR3aa: CASRDQPDRVGTEAFF
v_gene: TRBV6-1

CDR3aa: CSATDRTTGELFF
v_gene: TRBV20-1

CDR3aa: CASSVMGALADKNIQYF
v_gene: TRBV5-1

CDR3aa: CASSLTSGGIYEQYF
v_gene: TRBV7-2

CDR3aa: CATSDPTRGGHNEQFF
v_gene: TRBV24-1

CDR3aa: CASSLRTTTGELFF
v_gene: TRBV5-6

CDR3aa: CASSESAETQYF
v_gene: TRBV10-1

CDR3aa: CSVDGWSYQETQYF
v_gene: TRBV29-1

CDR3aa: CASTKDAGPYNEQFF
v_gene: TRBV27

CDR3aa: CSVETGGPDTQYF
v_gene: TRBV29-1

CDR3aa: CASSPLPGLYEQYF
v_gene: TRBV25-1

CDR3aa: CASSSPGQGVNYEQYF
v_gene: TRBV27

CDR3aa: CASIPGQQSTDTQYF
v_gene: TRBV6-1

CDR3aa: CASSPLEAKNIQYF
v_gene: TRBV18

CDR3aa: CASSPRERSSTDTQYF
v_gene: TRBV18

CDR3aa: CSAKRSGGTLYNEQFF
v_gene: TRBV20-1

CDR3aa: CSARGQGGNEKLFF
v_gene: TRBV20-1

CDR3aa: CASSLEVRGGSSSYEQYF
v_gene: TRBV7-6

CDR3aa: CASSTTLAEFTDTQYF
v_gene: TRBV5-1

CDR3aa: CASSPGLAGSRGELFF
v_gene: TRBV5-1

CDR3aa: CASSLPKTSGSFVGTDTQYF
v_gene: TRBV7-2

CDR3aa: CASSIETLAGGRDEQFF
v_gene: TRBV7-3

CDR3aa: CASSLAAGTASYEQYF
v_gene: TRBV5-1

CDR3aa: CASSGGDHWGQPQHF
v_gene: TRBV5-5

CDR3aa: CASSQGRQGSSYEQYF
v_gene: TRBV4-1

CDR3aa: CASSLGKARDNQPQHF
v_gene: TRBV5-5

CDR3aa: CASSPVGGSAYEQYF
v_gene: TRBV7-2

CDR3aa: CSVGVNSGNTIYF
v_gene: TRBV29-1

CDR3aa: CASSSNRAATNEKLFF
v_gene: TRBV12-3/TRBV12-4

CDR3aa: CASSFGGLITGELFF
v_gene: TRBV27

CDR3aa: CASSLEVGGPYNEQFF
v_gene: TRBV7-2

CDR3aa: CASSGDPYNEQFF
v_gene: TRBV6-1

CDR3aa: CSARIRRGQETQYF
v_gene: TRBV20-1

CDR3aa: CASSPRRLAQETQYF
v_gene: TRBV7-8

CDR3aa: CASSLQGARQRGPGELFF
v_gene: TRBV5-1

CDR3aa: CSARDRVPDEQYF
v_gene: TRBV20-1

CDR3aa: CASSLPTLWPTGGQETQYF
v_gene: TRBV5-6

CDR3aa: CATKGTPGNTIYF
v_gene: TRBV10-3

CDR3aa: CSANKDRVGNTIYF
v_gene: TRBV20-1

CDR3aa: CASSLVPWAYEQYF
v_gene: TRBV12-3/TRBV12-4

CDR3aa: CASSADRALMNTEAFF
v_gene: TRBV5-1

CDR3aa: CASSFPSPPGTGRQFF
v_gene: TRBV7-6

CDR3aa: CASSYSRDDNEQFF
v_gene: TRBV12-3/TRBV12-4

CDR3aa: CASSQEASGSTYEQYF
v_gene: TRBV3-1

CDR3aa: CASTSPLLAGGPGAYNEQFF
v_gene: TRBV19

CDR3aa: CASSPGTYEQYF
v_gene: TRBV18

CDR3aa: CASSLEEGSGGIDEQYF
v_gene: TRBV5-1